The present T cell receptor beta chain was sequenced within a study of shared clonotypes between healthy human individuals (TCRdb year 2020). Turning to the overall study: A few men and two women, aged 18 to 49 years, made up the cohort. Per donor, three plates each were used for CD4 naive and CD4 memory, two for CD8 naive, and one for CD8 memory. To estimate repertoire size and how much clonotypes are shared between individuals, the study performed deep sequencing of blood TCR repertoires from a handful of healthy adults. Each donor's leukapheresis produced roughly between about 0.85 and 10 billion PBMCs. Different laboratories and diverse techniques were used to prepare libraries and sequence TCR repertoires, to increase sequencing depth and limit assay-specific biases.

The CDR3 holds 16 amino acids from the cysteine to the phenylalanine. The kept DNA is CDR3 alone, 48 bases in frame from the first base. V loses 5 bases at its end and J loses 7 bases; junction bases beyond the gene matches: 13. Per the germline V gene, SGHTA is the CDR1 and FQGNSA is the CDR2. The donors were healthy, HIV-negative adults who had no recently reported acute infections or vaccinations. Every donor was a Caucasian adult living in Nashville, Tennessee, USA. CD4+ T cells were enriched by magnetic negative selection; naive cells were then positively selected on CD45RA, and the negative fraction formed the memory subset. Blood was collected by leukapheresis, and PBMCs were isolated by Ficoll-Histopaque density gradient centrifugation and then cryopreserved in liquid nitrogen vapor phase. Analytical flow cytometry was used to check the purity and quantity of every magnetically sorted T cell population. Each sorted fraction had its genomic DNA isolated and then quantified by UV absorbance on a Nanodrop 2000c.

This clone was detected only once. Its antigen specificity is not known. Base qualities are missing; no much larger clone stands one base away. TCR CDR3 regions were amplified from genomic DNA by multiplex PCR using the deep immunoSEQ assay. Genomic DNA extracted from each cell subset was distributed evenly over all wells of several immunoSEQ 96-well plates, and each plate served as one replicate. For sorted subsets, each replicate PCR was loaded with 200 ng genomic DNA, equivalent to 25,000 to 35,000 T cell genomes. Purified libraries were quantified with a Qubit 3.0 fluorometer, sized on a Bioanalyzer 2100, and re-quantified with the KAPA Library Quantification kit. A separate single-read 150-cycle Illumina NextSeq 550 flow cell was used to sequence each immunoSEQ 96-well plate. In the paper's pipeline: Because the immunoSEQ output included only junctional sequences and no quality scores, the filtering could not be the same as the filtering used for full-length reads. Sequences were annotated with PyIR, a Python wrapper for IgBLAST v1.9, and V/J genes and CDR3 were assigned using IMGT germline references. Reads were filtered out if the reads had weak V/J assignments (E-value above 1e-6), no CDR3, stop codons, out-of-frame junctions, or ambiguous translated residues. V3J clonotypes were defined as sequences sharing the same inferred V gene, J gene, and CDR3 amino acid sequence. To compute the percentage overlap between repertoires, the number of shared unique clonotypes was divided by the size of the smaller repertoire. RTK rarefaction, the Chao1 estimator, and Recon v2.1 estimates of unobserved clonotypes were used to assess repertoire richness. For all TCRbeta clonotypes obtained by the gDNA method from a few donors, generation probabilities were computed with OLGA. Here the immuneACCESS table is served through TCRdb, limited to in-frame sequences with V and J called. Missing clones are a known gap in these copies; in checked studies unresolved V genes cover under half, and the rest lacks a known reason. V, J and clone size reflect that table, while D and trimming were determined from the DNA. The sample table holds approximately 2.5 million clones, of which roughly nine tenths were seen once. The ten largest clones capture around 0.14% of the sample.

General conclusions and limits of the study: Even with the large sequencing depth, rarefaction of the sorted-subset datasets indicated that sequencing was incomplete. Based on pairwise subsampling, the degree of clonotype sharing among donors was expected to be affected by sequencing depth. Larger estimated clonotype richness was generally found for naive subsets than for memory subsets. The small number of donors limited the genetic and exposure-history diversity represented. Roughly 5% of naive CD4, roughly 3.5% of naive CD8, 2.3% of memory CD4, and 0.35% to 0.5% of memory CD8 clonotypes were shared across several donors. Compared with non-shared clonotypes, clonotypes shared by all four sorted-subset donors had higher generation probabilities. Sampling was restricted to blood, and TCR repertoires in tissue are likely to differ from TCR repertoires in blood.

This sequence was found in a man aged 18 to 35 in good health. The chain joins TRBV7-2 to TRBJ2-1; 8 central bases correspond to TRBD2. Sequencing input: naive CD4+ T cells sorted from blood. The cell subset or site label on this specimen signifies: CD45RA+ positively selected. CDR3 sequence: CASSPTNPGGWNEQFF. The base sequence is TGTGCCAGCAGCCCCACCAACCCGGGAGGGTGGAATGAGCAGTTCTTC.